This T cell receptor (beta chain) came from a study of CD8 T cells in Susac syndrome. About this clonotype itself: Its antigen is undetermined.

Overall study results and limits: The study admitted that it had a relatively small number of individuals in its TCR sequencing and HLA analysis.

The T cells that were sequenced for TCR beta were CD8+ and CD4+ cells from blood. Multiple sclerosis controls were treatment-naive patients with stable or active relapsing-remitting disease. The CD8+ and CD4+ T cells were isolated magnetically using a negative isolation approach, whereas the TEMRA cells were enriched by FACS. Trimming pared 0 bases from V and 2 bases from J, leaving 13 bases between. CDR3 size: 16 residues. CDR1 DFQATT and CDR2 SNEGSKA come from the germline V gene (reference sequence). Reverse transcription of about 0.5 to 1 ug RNA used random hexamers. TCRdb processed the immunoSEQ multiplex PCR reads anew with MiXCR; each CDR3 protein has one entry. The table lists tens of thousands of distinct CDR3 sequences, around 93% of them singletons.

J is TRBJ2-2 and V is TRBV20-1; D remains ambiguous. This clonotype was sampled from a human donor with multiple sclerosis. Sequenced input: CD8+ T cells from PBMCs. As DNA, the CDR3 is TGCAGTGCTAGAGATCGGGCGGCCCTCAACACCGGGGAGCTGTTTTTT. It specifies CSARDRAALNTGELFF.